Given below is one T cell receptor (beta chain) in context. What it binds is not known. This CDR3 is 17 amino acids long. CDR1 and CDR2 (germline): MDHEN, SYDVKM. Trimming left V 4 bases short and J 2 bases short, with 20 bases between. Sequenced patients had shown CD8+CD57+ cell expansion by flow cytometry. The authors additionally sequenced CD8+CD57+ effector memory cells from 2 of 12 patients. Each patient carried a diagnosis of severe acquired aplastic anemia. Beads enriched for CD8+CD57+ cells, which gave a mean 1.6 ug DNA. The entry originates in a study of CD8+CD57+ T cells in acquired aplastic anemia. Study observations and caveats: Roughly 28 was the count of CD8+ CDR3 sequences that patients shared with controls. Both total CD4+ and CD8+ pools in patients were more diverse than CD8+CD57+ cells.

Profiling of TCR beta VDJ combinations and CDR3 sequences used genomic DNA as template. TCRdb passed the reads through MiXCR, listing each CDR3 protein once. The sample has about 20,000 distinct CDR3 sequences; less than 40% are singletons. The chain has TRBV28 and TRBJ2-5; perhaps TRBD2 as D (6 bases). Sequenced sample: CD8+CD57+ T cells sorted from PBMCs. Subset specified: bead-enriched CD8+CD57+ effector memory T cells from SAA patients. The TCR sequence derives from a human donor with aplastic anemia. The CDR3: CASSSPLAREMQETQYF. CDR3 coding DNA: TGTGCCAGCAGTTCCCCACTAGCCCGGGAGATGCAAGAGACCCAGTACTTC.